A selection of T cell receptor beta chains follows, all from one sample in a study of vaccination effects on CD4 cells after COVID-19. Their cognate antigens are unknown. The protocol was immunoSEQ multiplex PCR, while the TCRdb copy is restricted to in-frame clones and leaves out a portion. The data hold about 73,000 clones, with roughly 73% observed a single time. The input for sequencing was CD4+ T cells from PBMCs cultured without peptide, taken after COVID-19 vaccination. These receptors were obtained from a human donor who received a COVID-19 vaccine. The CDR3 runs from the conserved cysteine through the conserved F or W. Each record gives: V gene, J gene, CDR3 protein.

TRBV19	TRBJ1-1	CASSLGPDRLMNTEAFF
TRBV19	TRBJ1-2	CASSSPGGYGYTF
TRBV19	TRBJ1-3	CASRPTGMGNTIYF
TRBV5-6	TRBJ1-3	CASSLGRGSGNTIYF
TRBV29-1	TRBJ1-2	CSLRSNYGYTF
TRBV9	TRBJ1-2	CASSVGQGNYGYTF
TRBV7-3	TRBJ2-3	CASSPPGGRTQYF
TRBV11-3	TRBJ2-1	CASSFNLAGSHSEQFF
TRBV28	TRBJ1-5	CASSLGGAVGSSQPQHF
TRBV2	TRBJ1-6	CASSEAGTGEGSPLHF
TRBV4-1	TRBJ1-5	CASSQVEGFQPQHF
TRBV10-1	TRBJ1-5	CASGSLRDASNQPQHF
TRBV5-1	TRBJ2-3	CASSFPTDTQYF
TRBV7-2	TRBJ2-5	CASRRGQAQETQYF
TRBV7-2	TRBJ1-6	CASSSQREGGSPLHF
TRBV6-6	TRBJ2-1	CASSSSDRGNEQFF
TRBV14	TRBJ1-1	CASSQEVANTEAFF
TRBV4-1	TRBJ1-2	CASSQGVLGYGYTF
TRBV6-1	TRBJ1-5	CASSEDPNQPQHF
TRBV5-1	TRBJ2-5	CASSGRTGGSVETQYF
TRBV3-1/TRBV3-2	TRBJ1-2	CASSLRRRGTYGYTF
TRBV5-5	TRBJ1-2	CASSLGAANYGYTF
TRBV19	TRBJ2-5	CASSPAGRGLSGGETQYF
TRBV30	TRBJ2-2	CAWSVMNTGELFF
TRBV6-5	TRBJ1-1	CASSPFSERNTEAFF
TRBV18	TRBJ2-3	CASSPTSGGADTQYF
TRBV6-6	TRBJ2-5	CASSYRTHRETQYF
TRBV28	TRBJ1-5	CASSLFAGTGDTYSNQPQHF
TRBV9	TRBJ2-3	CASSPTPSPSTDTQYF
TRBV6-1	TRBJ1-4	CASSEAPGDYEKLFF
TRBV6-5	TRBJ1-1	CASSPTGARTEAFF
TRBV12-3/TRBV12-4	TRBJ1-4	CASSLTGSEKLFF
TRBV4-3	TRBJ2-2	CASSQGQVPGGPRTGELFF
TRBV3-1/TRBV3-2	TRBJ1-5	CASSQVPNQPQHF
TRBV5-1	TRBJ2-2	CASSGGQGRLTDGELFF
TRBV18	TRBJ1-2	CASSKDFNYGYTF
TRBV6-1	TRBJ1-2	CASSERRGGDYGYTF